This T cell receptor beta chain was captured in a study of CD4 T cells in relation to SARS-CoV-2 and coronaviruses. The method was immunoSEQ multiplex PCR; TCRdb's version includes in-frame clones alone and lacks a portion of them. The repertoire has roughly 68,000 clones, more than 80% of them found once; the top ten carry approximately 0.21%. Unexposed donor CD4+ T cells date from about 2011-2018, before the COVID-19 pandemic. Naive and memory CD4+ T cells were separated from cryopreserved PBMCs. Germline V lookup: CDR1 SQVTM, CDR2 ANQGSEA. The CDR3 is made up of 11 amino acids. V was clipped by 6 bases and J by 4 bases; unmatched bases: 0.

What was sequenced was naive CD4+ T cells from PBMCs. Subset here: naive CD4+ T cells isolated by negative enrichment. J is TRBJ2-1 and V is TRBV29-1, with 7 nucleotides matching TRBD2. The source is a human donor in good health. The CDR3 DNA sequence: TGCAGCGTGGGGGGGTACAATGAGCAGTTCTTC. Translated: CSVGGYNEQFF.